This TCR beta chain was captured by sequencing in a study of a mutant IDH1 vaccine in newly diagnosed glioma. As for the study in general: Vaccine administration was initiated 4-6 weeks following radiotherapy alone, or with temozolomide cycles. Earlier care involved radiotherapy, temozolomide, or both, and the majority received both.

Note on this clone: Its target is unknown.

Described time point: week 47, end of study. It was 300 ug of mutant IDH1 20-mer peptide that made up each vaccine dose, given with topical imiquimod. Per the germline V gene, CDR1 is LNHDA and CDR2 is SQIVND (reference sequence). V shed 6 bases, J shed 2 bases, and the junction held 9 bases outside the gene matches. The CDR3 has 15 amino acids. Profiled with immunoSEQ multiplex PCR; TCRdb holds only in-frame clones, not every one. The sample carries about 33,000 clones, 75% recorded once. Specimen: PBMCs, collected from a glioma patient whose treatment included an IDH1 peptide vaccine. The clonotype originates from a man aged 35-49 years with glioma. This sequence joins TRBV19 and TRBJ2-7, with 8 bases aligning to TRBD2. The CDR3 DNA reads as TGTGCCAGTAGCCGTACTAGCGGTCGGGCCTACGAGCAGTACTTC. It specifies CASSRTSGRAYEQYF. Looking up the rest from reference TRBV19 and TRBJ2-7 gives the full variable domain: DGGITQSPKYLFRKEGQNVTLSCEQNLNHDAMYWYRQDPGQGLRLIYYSQIVNDFQKGDIAEGYSVSREKKESFPLTVTSAQKNPTAFYLCASSRTSGRAYEQYFGPGTRLTVT.